Below are 5 T cell receptor beta chains sequenced from a single sample in a study of T cell responses to AZD1222 COVID-19 vaccine. The repertoire was sequenced with immunoSEQ multiplex PCR; TCRdb's copy has only in-frame clones and lacks some. The sample carries 150,000 to 200,000 clones, more than 90% recorded once. The source material was peripheral blood, sampled 28 days after the second dose of the MenACWY control vaccine. The receptor source for this set is an adult who received the MenACWY meningococcal vaccine as a control.

CDR3 coding DNA: TGTGCCAGCAGTTACTCGCTTTCTAGGGTTCAGGGCTACACCTTC. Protein product: CASSYSLSRVQGYTF. The genes are TRBV6-5 and TRBJ1-2; D uncertain. V shed 0 bases and J shed 8 bases, with 16 bases lying between them. CDR3 length: 15 amino acids. Germline V gene data show CDR1 as MNHEY and CDR2 as SVGAGI.

The chain has TRBV11-2 and TRBJ1-5; 9 positions match TRBD1. Germline V gene data show CDR1 as SGHAT and CDR2 as FQNNGV. The CDR3 runs to 15 residues. Losses at the gene ends were 3 bases for V and 4 bases for J; bases not matched to a gene: 4. CDR3 sequence reads: CASSLRGTGNQPQHF. The CDR3 DNA sequence: TGTGCCAGCAGCTTGCGCGGGACAGGGAATCAGCCCCAGCATTTT.

The rearrangement links TRBV5-1 to TRBJ1-1; D not certain. Between the trimmed V and J ends, which lost 2 bases and 1 base, there was a span of 12 bases. The CDR3 covers 15 residues. CDR1 is SGHRS and CDR2 is YFSETQ in the germline V gene. The CDR3 protein is CASSFRFRGNTEAFF. CDR3 DNA: TGCGCCAGCAGCTTCCGTTTTCGGGGGAACACTGAAGCTTTCTTT.

Written as DNA, the CDR3 is TGTGCCAGCAGCGTAGACAAGGCCGCTCGGGGCTACACCTTC. Protein product: CASSVDKAARGYTF. The chain couples TRBV9 to TRBJ1-2; D uncertain. Germline V gene sequence: CDR1 SGDLS, CDR2 YYNGEE. The CDR3 runs 14 residues. V gave up 0 bases and J gave up 8 bases, with 14 bases separating them.

The V and J genes are TRBV25-1 and TRBJ2-3, with D possibly called TRBD1 or TRBD2 (5 bases each). CDR1 MGHDK and CDR2 SYGVNS come from the germline V gene. The V gene lost 4 bases and the J gene lost 2 bases, with 10 bases spanning the gap. This CDR3 comprises 14 residues. CDR3 protein: CASSGDGYTDTQYF. The CDR3 DNA sequence: TGTGCCAGCAGTGGGGACGGCTACACAGATACGCAGTATTTT.